This TCR beta chain was recorded in a study of control samples from healthy donors and cancer patients. The germline CDR1 and CDR2 sequences are MNHNY and SVGAGI (reference sequence). Trimming removed 8 bases at V and 0 bases at J, with 17 bases between. The CDR3 has 15 residues. The method was immunoSEQ multiplex PCR; TCRdb's version includes in-frame clones alone and lacks a portion of them. The sample holds approximately 40,000 clones, more than 70% seen once. This clone was observed a single time. Sequencing input: PBMCs. The clonotype originates from a woman aged 55-69 years with lung cancer. This chain connects TRBV6-6 to TRBJ2-7; either TRBD1 or TRBD2 may fit D (5 bases each). The CDR3 DNA follows: TGTGCCAGCTCCGACGGGGCAGGGAGCTCCTACGAGCAGTACTTC. Residues: CASSDGAGSSYEQYF.